The next 16 T cell receptor beta chains were all read from a single sample in a study of control samples from healthy donors and cancer patients (dated by TCRdb to the early 2020s). The library came from the immunoSEQ multiplex PCR assay. This immuneACCESS table, as held by TCRdb, lists in-frame sequences with V and J called but not all clones. Of the missing ones, under half trace to an unresolved V gene in checked studies; the others have no known cause. For this sample the table gives 120,000 or so clones, of which about 90% were detected only once. The biggest ten clones account for under 2% of the sample. The source material was blood. Source of these receptors: a man aged 18 to 30 in good health.

The J gene is TRBJ1-6, the V gene TRBV13, with D uncertain. Germline CDR1 PRHDT, CDR2 FYEKMQ (reference sequence). This CDR3 region has 14 residues. The V end lost 3 bases, the J end lost 5 bases, and 8 bases lay between the germline ends. The CDR3 bases are TGTGCCAGCAGCTTTTCAAGGAATAATTCACCCCTCCACTTT. Translation: CASSFSRNNSPLHF.

The chain recombines TRBV15 with TRBJ1-1, with D hard to call. V shed 0 bases and J shed 6 bases, with 14 bases lying between them. The CDR3 consists of 15 residues. From germline, CDR1 is LNHNV and CDR2 YYDKDF (reference sequence). CDR3 sequence reads: CATSRDRVGLAEAFF. The CDR3, as DNA: TGTGCCACCAGCAGAGATCGGGTAGGTCTCGCTGAAGCTTTCTTT.

The chain couples TRBV5-1 to TRBJ2-2, with a possible D match to TRBD2 (6 bases). Germline V CDR1 and CDR2: SGHRS, YFSETQ. The CDR3 is 16 residues long. V was cut by 0 bases and J by 1 base, with 10 bases left in between. CDR3 coding DNA: TGCGCCAGCAGCTTGGATCCAGCGGGGAACACCGGGGAGCTGTTTTTT. It specifies CASSLDPAGNTGELFF.

The chain couples TRBV28 to TRBJ2-7; D may match TRBD1 or TRBD2 (6 bases each). Germline values: CDR1 MDHEN, CDR2 SYDVKM. CDR3 size: 15 residues. Trimming removed 3 bases from V and 13 bases from J, with 25 bases in between. The CDR3 loop is CASSFQRAVGGGRYF. CDR3 in DNA: TGTGCCAGCAGTTTCCAACGGGCTGTTGGAGGGGGGAGATACTTC. Complete variable domain (other parts from reference TRBV28 and TRBJ2-7): DVKVTQSSRYLVKRTGEKVFLECVQDMDHENMFWYRQDPGLGLRLIYFSYDVKMKEKGDIPEGYSVSREKKERFSLILESASTNQTSMYLCASSFQRAVGGGRYFGPGTRLTVT.

This clone is judged medium-sized. The CDR3 region has the DNA TGTGCCAGCAGTGAAGCCGGGACAGGGGGCTACGAGCAGTACTTC. Translation: CASSEAGTGGYEQYF. The chain is built from TRBV6-1 and TRBJ2-7; 11 positions match TRBD1. The germline CDR1 and CDR2 sequences are MNHNS and SASEGT. The CDR3 spans 15 residues. V was clipped by 0 bases and J by 3 bases; unmatched bases: 1.

The chain is built from TRBV7-3 and TRBJ1-5; no reliable D call. V gave up 0 bases and J gave up 4 bases, with 10 bases separating them. The germline CDR1 and CDR2 sequences are SGHTA and FQGTGA. The CDR3 loop spans 15 amino acids. CDR3 coding DNA: TGTGCCAGCAGCTTAACCAGACTAGGAAATCAGCCCCAGCATTTT. Translation gives CASSLTRLGNQPQHF.

The rearrangement links TRBV9 to TRBJ1-3; D is unresolved. Germline CDR1 is SGDLS and CDR2 is YYNGEE. This CDR3 spans 14 amino acids. Trimming stripped 0 bases from V and 1 base from J, with 5 bases between. CDR3 bases: TGTGCCAGCAGCGTAGCGGGATCTGGAAACACCATATATTTT. Residues: CASSVAGSGNTIYF.

The chain couples TRBV18 to TRBJ2-7; the match to TRBD2 covers 13 bases. V was clipped by 3 bases and J by 6 bases; unmatched bases: 5. CDR3 size: 15 residues. Germline values: CDR1 KGHSH, CDR2 LQKENI. The CDR3 loop is CASSPRTSGGGEQYF. The CDR3 DNA reads as TGTGCCAGCTCACCTCGGACTAGCGGGGGAGGCGAGCAGTACTTC.

The chain recombines TRBV19 with TRBJ1-2, with D unclear. V dropped 5 bases and J dropped 2 bases, with 6 bases sitting between them. This CDR3 is built from 12 residues. Germline loops: CDR1 LNHDA, CDR2 SQIVND (reference sequence). In DNA form, the CDR3 reads TGTGCCAGTAGTGAAGGGAACTATGGCTACACCTTC. Its translation is CASSEGNYGYTF.

The chain's CDR3 is CAWAGVRVEAFF. CDR3 coding DNA: TGTGCCTGGGCAGGGGTACGGGTGGAAGCTTTCTTT. This sequence joins TRBV30 and TRBJ1-1; TRBD1 might be the D (6 bases). Germline lookup yields CDR1 GTSNPN and CDR2 SVGIG (reference sequence). Trimming took 5 bases from V and 8 from J, leaving 15 bases between them. CDR3 length: 12 residues.

The J gene is TRBJ2-7, the V gene TRBV2; 8 bases map to TRBD2. V lost 6 bases and J lost 1; bases outside the gene matches: 5. Germline CDR1 reads SNHLY; CDR2 reads FYNNEI. This CDR3 is 14 amino acids long. CDR3 nucleotide sequence: TGTGCCAGCAGGGGGGCGGGAGGTTCCTACGAGCAGTACTTC. It specifies CASRGAGGSYEQYF.

The gene calls are TRBV6-2 or TRBV6-3 and TRBJ2-7; 15 bases align to TRBD2. CDR1 MNHEY and CDR2 SVGEGT come from the germline V gene. V shed 6 bases, J shed 9 bases, and the junction held 9 bases outside the gene matches. CDR3 size: 15 residues. As DNA, the CDR3 is TGTGCCAGCAGCCTCGGGACTAGCGGGAGGCCCCGGCAGTACTTC. It is translated as CASSLGTSGRPRQYF.

This chain joins TRBV10-1 and TRBJ2-2; 15 bases agree with TRBD2. Germline V gene sequence: CDR1 WNHNN, CDR2 SYGVQD (reference sequence). The CDR3 extends over 17 amino acids. The junction had 6 bases not matched to a gene; V was cut back by 6 bases and J by 4 bases. The chain's CDR3 is CASSGLAGGLGTGELFF. The CDR3 nucleotides read TGCGCCAGCAGCGGACTAGCGGGAGGGTTAGGCACCGGGGAGCTGTTTTTT.

The chain recombines TRBV5-1 with TRBJ1-3; TRBD1 matches 7 bases. The trim removed 7 bases at V and 4 bases at J, leaving 8 bases unmatched. The CDR3 covers 14 residues. CDR1 is SGHRS, CDR2 YFSETQ, per germline. The DNA for the CDR3 is TGCGCCAGCTCACAGGGGATCTGGGGAAACACCATATATTTT. This sequence encodes CASSQGIWGNTIYF.

This clone was observed once. This chain links TRBV5-1 with TRBJ1-1, with no clear D. The V end was cut by 1 base, the J end by 0 bases, with 10 bases between. The CDR3 is 15 residues long. CDR1 is SGHRS, CDR2 YFSETQ, per germline. The CDR3 nucleotides are TGCGCCAGCAGCTTGAGCGTGGCAATGAACACTGAAGCTTTCTTT. Translation: CASSLSVAMNTEAFF. The complete variable domain, with remaining parts taken from reference TRBV5-1 and TRBJ1-1, reads KAGVTQTPRYLIKTRGQQVTLSCSPISGHRSVSWYQQTPGQGLQFLFEYFSETQRNKGNFPGRFSGRQFSNSRSEMNVSTLELGDSALYLCASSLSVAMNTEAFFGQGTRLTVV.

Here the CDR3 DNA reads TGCGCCAGCAGCCATGGGGACACAGATACGCAGTATTTT. Amino acid sequence: CASSHGDTDTQYF. This sequence joins TRBV5-1 and TRBJ2-3; D unresolved. Trimming pared 4 bases from V and 2 bases from J, leaving 8 bases between. The CDR3 is 13 residues long. Looked up from germline, CDR1 is SGHRS and CDR2 is YFSETQ.